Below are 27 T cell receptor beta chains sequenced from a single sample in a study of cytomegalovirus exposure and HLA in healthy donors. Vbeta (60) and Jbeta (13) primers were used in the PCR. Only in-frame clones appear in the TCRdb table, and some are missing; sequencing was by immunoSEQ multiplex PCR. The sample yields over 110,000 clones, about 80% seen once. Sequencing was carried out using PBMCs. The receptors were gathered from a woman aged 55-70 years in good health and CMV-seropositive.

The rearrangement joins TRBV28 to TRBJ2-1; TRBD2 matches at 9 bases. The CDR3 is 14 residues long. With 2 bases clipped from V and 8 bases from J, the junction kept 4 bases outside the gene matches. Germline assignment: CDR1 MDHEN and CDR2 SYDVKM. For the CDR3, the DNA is TGTGCCAGCAGTTTAGCGGGAGGGGATGATGAGCAGTTCTTC. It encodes CASSLAGGDDEQFF.

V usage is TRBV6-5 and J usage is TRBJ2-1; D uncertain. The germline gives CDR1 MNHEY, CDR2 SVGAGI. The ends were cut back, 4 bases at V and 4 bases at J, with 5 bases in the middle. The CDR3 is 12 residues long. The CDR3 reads CASSSGYNEQFF. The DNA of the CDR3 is TGTGCCAGCAGTTCAGGTTACAATGAGCAGTTCTTC.

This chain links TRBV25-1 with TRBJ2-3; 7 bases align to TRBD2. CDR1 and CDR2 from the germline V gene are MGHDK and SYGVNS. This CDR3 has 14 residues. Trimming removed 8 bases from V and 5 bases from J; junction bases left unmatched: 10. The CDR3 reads CASGQAGTGDTQYF. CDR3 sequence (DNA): TGTGCCAGCGGCCAAGCGGGAACAGGAGATACGCAGTATTTT. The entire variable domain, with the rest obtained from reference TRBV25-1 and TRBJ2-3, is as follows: EADIYQTPRYLVIGTGKKITLECSQTMGHDKMYWYQQDPGMELHLIHYSYGVNSTEKGDLSSESTVSRIRTEHFPLTLESARPSHTSQYLCASGQAGTGDTQYFGPGTRLTVL.

In DNA form, the CDR3 reads TGTGCCACCAGCCTCTCAGACAGGGCAGGTGAGCAGTTCTTC. This sequence encodes CATSLSDRAGEQFF. This sequence joins TRBV15 and TRBJ2-1, with 7 nucleotides matching TRBD1. Germline V gene lookup returns CDR1 LNHNV and CDR2 YYDKDF (reference sequence). After removal of 5 bases from V and 9 bases from J, the junction contained 10 bases not matched to a gene. CDR3 length: 14 residues. Looking up the rest from reference TRBV15 and TRBJ2-1 gives the full variable domain: DAMVIQNPRYQVTQFGKPVTLSCSQTLNHNVMYWYQQKSSQAPKLLFHYYDKDFNNEADTPDNFQSRRPNTSFCFLDIRSPGLGDTAMYLCATSLSDRAGEQFFGPGTRLTVL.

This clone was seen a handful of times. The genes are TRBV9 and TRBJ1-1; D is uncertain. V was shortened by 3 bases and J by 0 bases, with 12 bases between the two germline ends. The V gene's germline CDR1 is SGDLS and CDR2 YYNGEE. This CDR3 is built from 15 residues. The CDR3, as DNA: TGTGCCAGCAGCGCCGGGGATGTCATGAACACTGAAGCTTTCTTT. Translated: CASSAGDVMNTEAFF.

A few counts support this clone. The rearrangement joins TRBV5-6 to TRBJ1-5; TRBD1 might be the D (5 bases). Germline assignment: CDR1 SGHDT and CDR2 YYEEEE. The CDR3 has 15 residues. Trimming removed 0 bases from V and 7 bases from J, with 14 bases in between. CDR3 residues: CASSLGREEGQPQHF. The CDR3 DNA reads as TGTGCCAGCAGCTTGGGCAGGGAGGAGGGCCAGCCCCAGCATTTT.

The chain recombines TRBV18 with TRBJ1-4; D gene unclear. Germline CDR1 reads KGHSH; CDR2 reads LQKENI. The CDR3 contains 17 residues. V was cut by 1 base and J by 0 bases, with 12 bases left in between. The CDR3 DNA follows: TGTGCCAGCTCACCACTTCCCGGGATTGCAACTAATGAAAAACTGTTTTTT. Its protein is CASSPLPGIATNEKLFF.

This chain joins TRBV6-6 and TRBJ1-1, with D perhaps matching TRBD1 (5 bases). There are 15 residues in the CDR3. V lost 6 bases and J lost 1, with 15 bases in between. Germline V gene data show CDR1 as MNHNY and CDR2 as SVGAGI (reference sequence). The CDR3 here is CASRGRQTQNTEAFF. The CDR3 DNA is TGTGCCAGCAGGGGCCGACAGACCCAGAACACTGAAGCTTTCTTT.

CDR3 sequence (DNA): TGTGCCAGCAGTTTATTTTCCTCTCTCGACACCGGGGAGCTGTTTTTT. It specifies CASSLFSSLDTGELFF. The J gene is TRBJ2-2, the V gene TRBV27, with D unresolved. Looked up from germline, CDR1 is MNHEY and CDR2 is SMNVEV (reference sequence). Trimming shortened V by 1 base and J by 3 bases, and 12 bases separated the two germline ends. The length of the CDR3 is 16 residues.

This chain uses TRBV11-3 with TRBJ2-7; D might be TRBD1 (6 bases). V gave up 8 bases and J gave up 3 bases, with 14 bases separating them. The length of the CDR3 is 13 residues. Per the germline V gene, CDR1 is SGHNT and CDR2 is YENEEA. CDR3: CASQGRNDYEQYF. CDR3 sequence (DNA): TGTGCCAGCCAGGGGCGCAACGACTACGAGCAGTACTTC.

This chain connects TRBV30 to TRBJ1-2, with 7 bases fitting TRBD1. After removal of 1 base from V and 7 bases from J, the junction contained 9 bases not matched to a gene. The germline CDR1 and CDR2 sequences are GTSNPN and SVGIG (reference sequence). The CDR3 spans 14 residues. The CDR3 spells CAWSARGRRIGYTF. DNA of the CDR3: TGTGCCTGGAGTGCGAGGGGGCGGCGGATTGGCTACACCTTC.

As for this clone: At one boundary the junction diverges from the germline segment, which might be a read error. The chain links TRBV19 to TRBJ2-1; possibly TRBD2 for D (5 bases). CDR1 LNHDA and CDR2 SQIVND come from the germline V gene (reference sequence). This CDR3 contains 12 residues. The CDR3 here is CASSIEESGTIF. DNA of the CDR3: TGTGCCAGTAGTATAGAGGAGAGCGGTACGATCTTC.

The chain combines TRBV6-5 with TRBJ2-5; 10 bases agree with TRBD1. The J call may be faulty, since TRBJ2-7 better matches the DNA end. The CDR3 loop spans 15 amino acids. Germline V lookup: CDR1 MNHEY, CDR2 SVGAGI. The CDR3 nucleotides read TGTGCCAGCAGTTTCTCCGGGACAGGGGTTTCCGAGCAGTACTTC. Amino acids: CASSFSGTGVSEQYF.

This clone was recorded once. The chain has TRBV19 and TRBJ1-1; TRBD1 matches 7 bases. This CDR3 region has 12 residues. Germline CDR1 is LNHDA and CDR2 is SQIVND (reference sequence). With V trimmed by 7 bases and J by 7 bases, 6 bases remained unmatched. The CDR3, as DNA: TGTGCCAGTATTGGGACAGATTTTGAAGCTTTCTTT. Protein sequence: CASIGTDFEAFF.

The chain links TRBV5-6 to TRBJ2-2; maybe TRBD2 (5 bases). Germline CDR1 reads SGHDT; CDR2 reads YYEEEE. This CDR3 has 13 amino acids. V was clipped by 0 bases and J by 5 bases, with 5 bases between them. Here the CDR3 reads CASSLGGTGELFF. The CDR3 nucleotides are TGTGCCAGCAGCTTGGGAGGGACCGGGGAGCTGTTTTTT. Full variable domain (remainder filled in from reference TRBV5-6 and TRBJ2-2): DAGVTQSPTHLIKTRGQQVTLRCSPKSGHDTVSWYQQALGQGPQFIFQYYEEEERQRGNFPDRFSGHQFPNYSSELNVNALLLGDSALYLCASSLGGTGELFFGEGSRLTVL.

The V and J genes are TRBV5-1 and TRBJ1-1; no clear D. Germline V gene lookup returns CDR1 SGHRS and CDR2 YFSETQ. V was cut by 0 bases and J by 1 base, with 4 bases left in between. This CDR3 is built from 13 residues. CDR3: CASSLDRNTEAFF. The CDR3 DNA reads TGCGCCAGCAGCTTGGACAGGAACACTGAAGCTTTCTTT.

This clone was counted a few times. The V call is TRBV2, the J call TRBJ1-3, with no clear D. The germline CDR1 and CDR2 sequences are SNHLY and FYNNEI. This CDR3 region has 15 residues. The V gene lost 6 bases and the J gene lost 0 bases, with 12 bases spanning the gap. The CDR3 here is CASSRNAASGNTIYF. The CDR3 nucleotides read TGTGCCAGCAGCCGTAATGCGGCCTCTGGAAACACCATATATTTT.

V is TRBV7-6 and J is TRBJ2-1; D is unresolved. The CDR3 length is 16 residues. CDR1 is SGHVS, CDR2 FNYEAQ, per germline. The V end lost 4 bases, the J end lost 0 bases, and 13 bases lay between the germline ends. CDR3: CASSSLSVSSYNEQFF. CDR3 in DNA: TGTGCCAGCAGCTCTCTGTCCGTCAGCTCCTACAATGAGCAGTTCTTC.

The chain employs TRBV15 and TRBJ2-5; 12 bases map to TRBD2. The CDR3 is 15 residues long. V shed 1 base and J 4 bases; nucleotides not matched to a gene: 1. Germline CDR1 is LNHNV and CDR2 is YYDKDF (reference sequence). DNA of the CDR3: TGTGCCACCAGCAGAGGACTAGCGGGAGTAGAGACCCAGTACTTC. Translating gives CATSRGLAGVETQYF. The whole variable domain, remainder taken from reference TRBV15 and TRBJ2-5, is DAMVIQNPRYQVTQFGKPVTLSCSQTLNHNVMYWYQQKSSQAPKLLFHYYDKDFNNEADTPDNFQSRRPNTSFCFLDIRSPGLGDTAMYLCATSRGLAGVETQYFGPGTRLLVL.

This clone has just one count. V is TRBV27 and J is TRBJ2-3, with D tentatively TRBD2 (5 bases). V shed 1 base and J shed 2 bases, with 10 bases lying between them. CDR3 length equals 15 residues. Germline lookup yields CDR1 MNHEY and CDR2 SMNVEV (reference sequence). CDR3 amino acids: CASSLLRAVTDTQYF. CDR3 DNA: TGTGCCAGCAGTTTATTGCGGGCGGTCACAGATACGCAGTATTTT.

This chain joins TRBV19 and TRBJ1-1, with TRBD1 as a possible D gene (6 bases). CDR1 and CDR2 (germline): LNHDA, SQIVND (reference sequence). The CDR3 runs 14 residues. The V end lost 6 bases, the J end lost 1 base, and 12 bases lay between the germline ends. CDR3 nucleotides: TGTGCCAGTAGCCCGGACAGTTCGAACACTGAAGCTTTCTTT. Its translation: CASSPDSSNTEAFF.

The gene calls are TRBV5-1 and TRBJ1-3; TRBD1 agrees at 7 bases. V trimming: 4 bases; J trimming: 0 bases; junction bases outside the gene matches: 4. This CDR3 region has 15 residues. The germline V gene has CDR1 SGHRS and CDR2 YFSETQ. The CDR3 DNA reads TGCGCCAGCAGCCCCCGGGACAGCTCTGGAAACACCATATATTTT. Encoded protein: CASSPRDSSGNTIYF.

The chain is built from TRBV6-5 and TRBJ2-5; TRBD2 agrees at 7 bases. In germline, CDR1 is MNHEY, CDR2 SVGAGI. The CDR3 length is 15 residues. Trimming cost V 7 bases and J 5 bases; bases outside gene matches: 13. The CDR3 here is CASTDRGGSGETQYF. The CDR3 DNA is TGTGCCAGCACCGATCGGGGAGGGAGCGGGGAGACCCAGTACTTC.

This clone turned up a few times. Written as DNA, the CDR3 is TGCGCCAGCACACTAGCGGGAGATTTCACCTACAATGAGCAGTTCTTC. It encodes CASTLAGDFTYNEQFF. J is TRBJ2-1 and V is TRBV5-1; 11 nucleotides line up with TRBD2. This CDR3 is 16 amino acids long. Germline CDR1 and CDR2: SGHRS and YFSETQ. J was trimmed by 2 bases and V by 6 bases; bases with no gene match: 7.

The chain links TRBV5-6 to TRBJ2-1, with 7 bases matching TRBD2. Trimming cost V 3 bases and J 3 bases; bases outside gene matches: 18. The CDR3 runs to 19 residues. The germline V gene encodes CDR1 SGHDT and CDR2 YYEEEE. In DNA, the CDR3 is TGTGCCAGCAGCTCGGTCTGGGCAATAGAGCGGGACTTCTACAATGAGCAGTTCTTC. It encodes CASSSVWAIERDFYNEQFF.

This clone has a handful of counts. In DNA form, the CDR3 reads TGTGCCAGTAGTAACCCGGGACAGGGGGGCGAGCAGTACTTC. Translation: CASSNPGQGGEQYF. V usage is TRBV19 and J usage is TRBJ2-7, with 11 bases aligning to TRBD1. After removal of 4 bases from V and 6 bases from J, the junction contained 5 bases not matched to a gene. CDR1 LNHDA and CDR2 SQIVND come from the germline V gene (reference sequence). This CDR3 has 14 residues.

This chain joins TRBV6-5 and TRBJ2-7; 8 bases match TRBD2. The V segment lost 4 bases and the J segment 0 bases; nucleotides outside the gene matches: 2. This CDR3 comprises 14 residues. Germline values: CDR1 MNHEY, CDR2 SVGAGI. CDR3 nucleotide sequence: TGTGCCAGCAGTTCTACTAGCGGCTCCTACGAGCAGTACTTC. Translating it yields CASSSTSGSYEQYF.